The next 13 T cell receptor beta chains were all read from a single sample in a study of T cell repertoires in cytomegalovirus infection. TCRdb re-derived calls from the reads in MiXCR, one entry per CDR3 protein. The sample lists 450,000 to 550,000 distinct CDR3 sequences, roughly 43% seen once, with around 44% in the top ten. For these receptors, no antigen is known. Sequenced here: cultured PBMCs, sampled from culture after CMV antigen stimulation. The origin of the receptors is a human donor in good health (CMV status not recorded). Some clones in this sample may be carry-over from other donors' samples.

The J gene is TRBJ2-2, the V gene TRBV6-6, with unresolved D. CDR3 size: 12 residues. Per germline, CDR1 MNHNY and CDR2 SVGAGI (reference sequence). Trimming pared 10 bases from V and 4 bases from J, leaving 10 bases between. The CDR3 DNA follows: TGTGCCATCAACTGGGGCACCGGGGAGCTGTTTTTT. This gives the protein CAINWGTGELFF.

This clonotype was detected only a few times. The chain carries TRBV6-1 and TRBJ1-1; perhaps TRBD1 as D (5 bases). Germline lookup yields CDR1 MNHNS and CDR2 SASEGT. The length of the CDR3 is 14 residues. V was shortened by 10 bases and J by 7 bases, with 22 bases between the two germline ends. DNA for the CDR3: TGTGCCACTTCGCGAGGACAAGCTTCGGGTGAAGCTTTCTTT. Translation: CATSRGQASGEAFF.

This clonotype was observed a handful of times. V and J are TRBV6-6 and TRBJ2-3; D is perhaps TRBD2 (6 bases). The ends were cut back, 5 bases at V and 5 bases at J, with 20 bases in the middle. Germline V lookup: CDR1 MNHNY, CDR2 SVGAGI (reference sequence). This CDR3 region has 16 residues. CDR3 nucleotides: TGTGCCAGCAGTGGGGTTGTCGGGACTGCCGTAGATACGCAGTATTTT. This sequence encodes CASSGVVGTAVDTQYF.

The CDR3 region has the DNA TGTGCCTGCCCGAGACAGGTTCAGGTTGATGAGCAGTTCTTC. As protein: CACPRQVQVDEQFF. The rearrangement uses TRBV19 and TRBJ2-1; tentatively, D is TRBD1 (6 bases). The germline V gene has CDR1 LNHDA and CDR2 SQIVND (reference sequence). This CDR3 comprises 14 residues. Trimming removed 11 bases at V and 8 bases at J, with 22 bases between.

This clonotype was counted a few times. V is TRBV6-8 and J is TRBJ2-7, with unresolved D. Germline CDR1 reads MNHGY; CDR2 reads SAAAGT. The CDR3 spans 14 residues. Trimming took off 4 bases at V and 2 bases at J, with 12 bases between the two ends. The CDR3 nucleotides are TGTGCCAGCAGTTCCCCGGGTCTCACCTACGAGCAGTACTTC. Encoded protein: CASSSPGLTYEQYF.

The CDR3 DNA sequence: TGTGCCAGCAGACCCGGGGCCCAGCGGCCCTGGGGAGCTTTCTTT. It is translated as CASRPGAQRPWGAFF. This chain links TRBV28 with TRBJ1-1, with a possible D match to TRBD1 (5 bases). Trimming removed 6 bases from V and 10 bases from J, with 24 bases in between. Germline V gene data show CDR1 as MDHEN and CDR2 as SYDVKM. This CDR3 region has 15 residues. Full variable domain (remainder filled in from reference TRBV28 and TRBJ1-1): DVKVTQSSRYLVKRTGEKVFLECVQDMDHENMFWYRQDPGLGLRLIYFSYDVKMKEKGDIPEGYSVSREKKERFSLILESASTNQTSMYLCASRPGAQRPWGAFFGQGTRLTVV.

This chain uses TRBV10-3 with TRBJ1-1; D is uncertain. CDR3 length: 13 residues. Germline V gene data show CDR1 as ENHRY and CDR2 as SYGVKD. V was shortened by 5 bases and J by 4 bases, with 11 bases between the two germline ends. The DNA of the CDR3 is TGTGCCATCAGTCCGGAGGTCGGCACTGAAGCTTTCTTT. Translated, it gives CAISPEVGTEAFF.

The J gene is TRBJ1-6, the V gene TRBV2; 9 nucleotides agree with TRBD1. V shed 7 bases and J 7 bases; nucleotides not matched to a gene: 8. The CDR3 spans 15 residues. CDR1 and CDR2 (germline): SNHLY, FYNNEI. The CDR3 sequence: CASTDRGAGNSPLHF. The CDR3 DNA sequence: TGTGCCAGCACGGACAGGGGCGCTGGAAATTCACCCCTCCACTTT.

CDR3 sequence: CASSVRTGKDIQYF. CDR3 nucleotides: TGTGCCAGCAGTGTTCGGACAGGGAAGGACATTCAGTACTTC. The chain uses TRBV27 and TRBJ2-4; 8 nucleotides agree with TRBD1. V dropped 5 bases and J dropped 8; count of bases not matched to a gene: 8. CDR3 length: 14 amino acids. Germline CDR1 MNHEY, CDR2 SMNVEV (reference sequence).

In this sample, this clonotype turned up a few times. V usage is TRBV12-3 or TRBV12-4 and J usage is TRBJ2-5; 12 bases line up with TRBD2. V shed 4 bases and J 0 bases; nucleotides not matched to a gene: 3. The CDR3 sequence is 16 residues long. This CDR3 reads CASSYTSGRYQETQYF. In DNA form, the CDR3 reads TGTGCCAGCAGTTACACTAGCGGGAGGTACCAAGAGACCCAGTACTTC.

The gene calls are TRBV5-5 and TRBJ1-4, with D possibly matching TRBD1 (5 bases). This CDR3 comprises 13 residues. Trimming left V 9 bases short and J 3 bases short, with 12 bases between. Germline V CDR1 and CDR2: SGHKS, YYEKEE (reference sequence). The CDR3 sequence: CATRARANEKLFF. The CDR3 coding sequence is TGTGCCACCAGGGCCCGCGCTAATGAAAAACTGTTTTTT.

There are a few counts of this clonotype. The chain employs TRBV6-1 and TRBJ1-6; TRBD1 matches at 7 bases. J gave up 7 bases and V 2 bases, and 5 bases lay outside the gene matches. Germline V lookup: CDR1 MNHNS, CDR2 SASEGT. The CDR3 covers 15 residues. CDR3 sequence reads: CASSESGTENSPLHF. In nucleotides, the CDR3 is TGTGCCAGCAGTGAATCCGGGACAGAGAATTCACCCCTCCACTTT.

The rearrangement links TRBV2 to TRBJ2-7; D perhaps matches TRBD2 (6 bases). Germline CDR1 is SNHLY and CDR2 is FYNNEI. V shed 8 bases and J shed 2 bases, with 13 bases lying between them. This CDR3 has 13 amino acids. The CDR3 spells CASSGDSAYEQYF. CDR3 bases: TGTGCCAGCTCGGGGGACTCCGCCTACGAGCAGTACTTC.